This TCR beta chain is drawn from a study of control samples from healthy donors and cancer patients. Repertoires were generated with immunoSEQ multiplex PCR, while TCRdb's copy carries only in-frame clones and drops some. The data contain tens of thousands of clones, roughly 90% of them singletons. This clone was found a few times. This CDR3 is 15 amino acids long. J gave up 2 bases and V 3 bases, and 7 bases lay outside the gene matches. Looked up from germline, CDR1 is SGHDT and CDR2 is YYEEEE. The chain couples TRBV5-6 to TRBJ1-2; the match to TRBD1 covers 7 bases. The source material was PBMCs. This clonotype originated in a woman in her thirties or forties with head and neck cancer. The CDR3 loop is CASSSGQAPNYGYTF. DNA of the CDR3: TGTGCCAGCAGCTCCGGACAGGCCCCGAACTATGGCTACACCTTC.